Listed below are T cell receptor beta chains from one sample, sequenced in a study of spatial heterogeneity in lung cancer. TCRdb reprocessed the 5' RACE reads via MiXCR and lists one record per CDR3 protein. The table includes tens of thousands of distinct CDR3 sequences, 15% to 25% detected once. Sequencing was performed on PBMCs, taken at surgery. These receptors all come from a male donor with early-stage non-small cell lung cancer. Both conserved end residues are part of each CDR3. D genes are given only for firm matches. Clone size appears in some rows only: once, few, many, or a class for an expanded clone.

CASSLVAGLAKNIQYF,TGCGCCAGCAGCTTGGTGGCGGGTCTAGCCAAAAACATTCAGTACTTC,16,NA,TRBV5-1,NA,TRBJ2-4
CSALAGINLYNEQFF,TGCAGTGCTTTAGCGGGGATTAACTTATACAATGAGCAGTTCTTC,15,many,TRBV20-1,TRBD2,TRBJ2-1
CASSRGANRYTGELFF,TGTGCCAGCTCCAGGGGGGCGAACAGATACACCGGGGAGCTGTTTTTT,16,few,TRBV6-2/TRBV6-3,NA,TRBJ2-2
CASSLMGLGTSLNTEAFF,TGTGCCAGCAGTTTAATGGGGTTAGGGACATCCCTGAACACTGAAGCTTTCTTT,18,few,TRBV28,NA,TRBJ1-1
CAISESIPGSYTF,TGTGCCATCAGTGAGTCGATCCCGGGTTCCTACACCTTC,13,NA,TRBV10-3,NA,TRBJ1-2
CASSIPGRTGSYEQYF,TGTGCCAGTAGTATCCCCGGAAGGACAGGCTCCTACGAGCAGTACTTC,16,NA,TRBV19,TRBD1,TRBJ2-7
CASNQGTGRYNEQFF,TGTGCCAGCAACCAGGGTACAGGGCGCTACAATGAGCAGTTCTTC,15,many,TRBV27,NA,TRBJ2-1
CASSLATGLEAFF,TGTGCCAGCAGCTTAGCCACGGGGCTTGAAGCTTTCTTT,13,NA,TRBV11-2,NA,TRBJ1-1
CASSSSGQGDNEQFF,TGTGCCAGCAGTTCGTCCGGGCAGGGAGACAATGAGCAGTTCTTC,15,few,TRBV28,NA,TRBJ2-1
CASSPGEPRQPQHF,TGTGCCAGCAGCCCAGGAGAGCCCCGGCAGCCCCAGCATTTT,14,NA,TRBV28,NA,TRBJ1-5
CASSLGGPGEDTQYF,TGTGCCAGCAGCTTGGGGGGGCCCGGGGAAGATACGCAGTATTTT,15,NA,TRBV7-2,NA,TRBJ2-3
CATSDWSSYNEQFF,TGTGCCACCAGTGATTGGAGCTCCTACAATGAGCAGTTCTTC,14,many,TRBV24-1,NA,TRBJ2-1
CSVAGTPKSDEQYF,TGCAGCGTGGCGGGGACCCCAAAGTCGGACGAGCAGTACTTC,14,NA,TRBV29-1,NA,TRBJ2-7
CASRPADSYNEQFF,TGCGCCAGCCGACCCGCGGACTCCTACAATGAGCAGTTCTTC,14,many,TRBV5-1,NA,TRBJ2-1
CASSRGQGNDPADTQYF,TGTGCTAGCAGTAGGGGACAGGGGAATGATCCGGCAGATACGCAGTATTTT,17,few,TRBV7-7,TRBD1,TRBJ2-3
CSARSSETQYF,TGCAGTGCTCGATCGTCGGAGACCCAGTACTTC,11,NA,TRBV20-1,NA,TRBJ2-5
CATSRDRGRLNSPLHF,TGTGCCACCAGCAGAGATAGGGGCAGGTTAAATTCACCCCTCCACTTT,16,once,TRBV15,NA,TRBJ1-6
CASSEADTSSYEQYF,TGTGCCAGCAGTGAAGCAGACACGAGCTCCTACGAGCAGTACTTC,15,few,TRBV6-1,NA,TRBJ2-7
CSARPGDRGLGYGYTF,TGCAGTGCTCGTCCCGGAGACAGGGGGCTTGGCTATGGCTACACCTTC,16,NA,TRBV20-1,TRBD1,TRBJ1-2
CAWSVGSRLNQPQHF,TGTGCCTGGAGTGTGGGCAGTCGGCTCAATCAGCCCCAGCATTTT,15,NA,TRBV30,NA,TRBJ1-5
CASSLYGAGYTGELFF,TGTGCCAGCAGCCTGTATGGAGCGGGGTACACCGGGGAGCTGTTTTTT,16,many,TRBV5-4,TRBD2,TRBJ2-2
CASSAHGQQETQYF,TGTGCCAGCAGCGCGCATGGACAGCAAGAGACCCAGTACTTC,14,NA,TRBV7-3,NA,TRBJ2-5
CASSEGLAASTDTQYF,TGTGCCAGCAGTGAAGGACTAGCGGCTAGCACAGATACGCAGTATTTT,16,few,TRBV6-5,TRBD2,TRBJ2-3
CASSQDGQGAANYGYTF,TGCGCCAGCAGCCAAGATGGGCAGGGGGCAGCTAACTATGGCTACACCTTC,17,NA,TRBV4-1,TRBD1,TRBJ1-2
CASNHYPGQGSGELFF,TGTGCCAGTAATCACTATCCCGGACAGGGGTCCGGGGAGCTGTTTTTT,16,few,TRBV19,TRBD1,TRBJ2-2
CASTPGRSGANVLTF,TGTGCCAGCACCCCTGGCCGCTCTGGGGCCAACGTCCTGACTTTC,15,few,TRBV12-3/TRBV12-4,NA,TRBJ2-6
CREAADRNKETQYF,TGCAGAGAAGCAGCAGACAGGAACAAAGAGACCCAGTACTTC,14,many,TRBV29-1,NA,TRBJ2-5
CSAQRGYEQYF,TGCAGCGCCCAGAGGGGGTACGAGCAGTACTTC,11,many,TRBV29-1,NA,TRBJ2-7
CASSYGQPVYEQYF,TGTGCCAGCAGTTACGGGCAGCCCGTCTACGAGCAGTACTTC,14,NA,TRBV6-5,NA,TRBJ2-7
CASSIGTGKSPLHF,TGTGCCAGCAGTATCGGGACAGGGAAATCACCCCTCCACTTT,14,few,TRBV12-3/TRBV12-4,TRBD1,TRBJ1-6
CSAYLGLSYNEQFF,TGCAGTGCCTACCTCGGACTAAGTTACAATGAGCAGTTCTTC,14,few,TRBV20-1,NA,TRBJ2-1
CASTSGAASSYNEQFF,TGTGCCAGCACCAGTGGGGCTGCCAGCTCCTACAATGAGCAGTTCTTC,16,few,TRBV28,NA,TRBJ2-1
CASDTTGKEAFF,TGTGCCAGCGATACCACAGGGAAAGAAGCTTTCTTT,12,many,TRBV25-1,NA,TRBJ1-1
CASSLPPGQVDYTF,TGTGCCAGCAGTTTGCCTCCGGGACAGGTCGACTACACCTTC,14,NA,TRBV28,TRBD1,TRBJ1-2
CASSQERSRQGRTYEQYF,TGTGCCAGCAGCCAAGAGAGGAGCAGACAGGGGCGCACCTACGAGCAGTACTTC,18,NA,TRBV3-1,TRBD1,TRBJ2-7
CASSPRTGDVGELFF,TGTGCCAGCAGCCCAAGGACAGGGGACGTCGGGGAGCTGTTTTTT,15,NA,TRBV13,TRBD1,TRBJ2-2
CASRSRGFYGYTF,TGTGCCAGCAGGTCCCGGGGGTTCTATGGCTACACCTTC,13,few,TRBV12-3/TRBV12-4,NA,TRBJ1-2
CASSSTGGVETQYF,TGTGCCAGCAGCTCGACAGGGGGCGTTGAGACCCAGTACTTC,14,many,TRBV7-9,TRBD1,TRBJ2-5
CASSQGADFPYGYTF,TGTGCCAGCAGCCAGGGGGCGGACTTCCCCTATGGCTACACCTTC,15,NA,TRBV7-8,TRBD1,TRBJ1-2
CASSLALADYNEQFF,TGTGCCAGCAGCTTGGCACTAGCGGATTACAATGAGCAGTTCTTC,15,NA,TRBV5-6,TRBD2,TRBJ2-1
CASSSPGGGDRWDSAFF,TGTGCCAGCAGTTCCCCGGGAGGGGGAGATAGATGGGACTCGGCTTTCTTT,17,NA,TRBV28,NA,TRBJ1-1
CASSLGQGFYGYTF,TGTGCCAGCAGCCTGGGACAGGGATTCTATGGCTACACCTTC,14,few,TRBV11-2,TRBD1,TRBJ1-2
CASSLTQAETQYF,TGTGCCAGCAGCTTGACTCAGGCGGAGACCCAGTACTTC,13,NA,TRBV5-4,NA,TRBJ2-5
CAWSGGHTYEQYF,TGTGCCTGGAGTGGGGGGCATACCTACGAGCAGTACTTC,13,NA,TRBV30,NA,TRBJ2-7
CASSQDPGFRPGELFF,TGTGCCAGCAGCCAAGATCCAGGATTTCGGCCCGGGGAGCTGTTTTTT,16,few,TRBV4-2,NA,TRBJ2-2
CASSLEGGANYGCTF,TGTGCCAGCAGCTTAGAAGGAGGTGCTAACTATGGCTGCACCTTC,15,few,TRBV7-8,NA,TRBJ1-2
CASSEAGETEYNEQFF,TGTGCCAGCAGTGAGGCGGGAGAAACGGAATACAATGAGCAGTTCTTC,16,many,TRBV28,TRBD2,TRBJ2-1
CASSFYGRRTTTNYGYTF,TGTGCCAGCAGTTTCTACGGACGGCGGACAACTACTAACTATGGCTACACCTTC,18,NA,TRBV6-5,NA,TRBJ1-2
CASSTNTGSDTQYF,TGTGCCAGCAGCACCAACACAGGGTCGGATACGCAGTATTTT,14,NA,TRBV3-1,NA,TRBJ2-3
CASRPIAGSTDTQYF,TGTGCCAGCCGTCCTATAGCGGGGTCGACAGATACGCAGTATTTT,15,NA,TRBV12-3/TRBV12-4,TRBD2,TRBJ2-3
CASSLAYGLANEQFF,TGTGCCAGCAGCTTGGCTTATGGACTAGCGAATGAGCAGTTCTTC,15,NA,TRBV5-8,TRBD2,TRBJ2-1
CASSSGRGYLAFF,TGTGCCAGCAGCTCCGGTCGGGGGTATCTAGCTTTCTTT,13,NA,TRBV7-2,NA,TRBJ1-1
CASSLILEGELFF,TGCGCCAGCAGCTTGATCCTAGAAGGGGAGCTGTTTTTT,13,NA,TRBV5-1,NA,TRBJ2-2
CASSPPGTRHQNVEKLFF,TGTGCCAGCAGCCCCCCCGGGACCAGGCACCAGAACGTTGAAAAACTGTTTTTT,18,many,TRBV9,NA,TRBJ1-4
CASSLIRGTGELFF,TGTGCCAGCAGCTTAATCAGGGGAACCGGGGAGCTGTTTTTT,14,few,TRBV7-2,NA,TRBJ2-2
CASSPQTYEQYF,TGTGCCAGCAGTCCCCAGACCTACGAGCAGTACTTC,12,NA,TRBV28,NA,TRBJ2-7
CASSLGAGWTSGDNEQFF,TGCGCCAGCAGCTTGGGGGCAGGCTGGACTAGCGGAGACAATGAGCAGTTCTTC,18,NA,TRBV5-1,TRBD2,TRBJ2-1
CASETGGNWNGYTF,TGTGCCAGCGAGACAGGGGGCAATTGGAATGGCTACACCTTC,14,few,TRBV2,TRBD1,TRBJ1-2
CASSPRDRVLYNEQFF,TGTGCCAGCTCACCACGGGACAGGGTACTGTACAATGAGCAGTTCTTC,16,NA,TRBV18,TRBD1,TRBJ2-1